This entry concerns a single TCR beta chain. Its antigen is unknown. J was trimmed by 5 bases and V by 4 bases; bases with no gene match: 13. Germline CDR1 reads LGHNA; CDR2 reads YSLEER. The CDR3 has 18 residues. The data stem from a study of cytomegalovirus exposure and HLA in healthy donors. In the PCR, 60 Vbeta and 13 Jbeta primers were used. The assay was immunoSEQ multiplex PCR, and TCRdb's table has in-frame clones only and misses some. Of under 150,000 clones listed, about 59% were seen once; the top ten hold nearly 9.5%. Study conclusions and caveats: Cytomegalovirus association was listed for approximately 150 TCR beta chains. TCR beta V- and J-gene trimming was later associated with a missense DCLRE1C variant. The classifier was said to identify cytomegalovirus status with high specificity and sensitivity. In an earlier analysis, about 87% or about 30%: the productive usage of most TCR beta V segments.

The TCR originated in a woman aged 40-49 years in good health and CMV-seropositive. What was sequenced was PBMCs. The chain couples TRBV4-3 to TRBJ2-1, with 11 bases lining up with TRBD2. The CDR3 DNA is TGCGCCAGCAGCCGCAGCCCACCGACTAGCGGGATCGACAATGAGCAGTTCTTC. Amino acids: CASSRSPPTSGIDNEQFF.